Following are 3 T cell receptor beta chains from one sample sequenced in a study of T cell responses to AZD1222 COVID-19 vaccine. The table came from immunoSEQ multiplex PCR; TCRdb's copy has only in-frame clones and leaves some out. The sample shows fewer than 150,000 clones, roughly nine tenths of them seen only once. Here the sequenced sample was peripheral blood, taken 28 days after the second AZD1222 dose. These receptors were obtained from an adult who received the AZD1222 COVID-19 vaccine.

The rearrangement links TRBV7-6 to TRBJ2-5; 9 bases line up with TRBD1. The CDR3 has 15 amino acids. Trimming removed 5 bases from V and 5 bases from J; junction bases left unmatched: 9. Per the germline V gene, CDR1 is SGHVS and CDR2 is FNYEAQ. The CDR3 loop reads CASSLPATGGETQYF. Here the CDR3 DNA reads TGTGCCAGCAGCCTACCCGCGACAGGGGGTGAGACCCAGTACTTC.

The CDR3 DNA is TGTGCCAGCAGCCAAGATACAGGGACTGAAGCTTTCTTT. Its translation: CASSQDTGTEAFF. The chain recombines TRBV3-1 (or the pseudogene TRBV3-2) with TRBJ1-1; maybe TRBD1 (6 bases). Trimming took off 0 bases at V and 5 bases at J, with 7 bases between the two ends. CDR1 is LGHDT, CDR2 YNNKEL, per germline (reference sequence). There are 13 residues in the CDR3.

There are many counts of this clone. In nucleotides, the CDR3 is TGTGCCTGCCAGAATTCACCGACAGCCTCCTACGAGCAGTACTTC. This encodes CACQNSPTASYEQYF. V is TRBV30 and J is TRBJ2-7; D possibly corresponds to TRBD1 (5 bases). Germline-derived CDR1 and CDR2 are GTSNPN and SVGIG (reference sequence). Trimming stripped 6 bases from V and 0 bases from J, with 18 bases between. The CDR3 contains 15 residues.